The clone carrying this T cell receptor (beta chain) was counted a few times. The antigen is unknown. The authors made TCR cDNA by 5'RACE template switching, adding a universal primer site and UMIs. TCRdb re-called the 5' RACE reads through MiXCR, storing one row per CDR3 protein. The data show around 310,000 distinct CDR3 sequences, 3.6% seen once. This entry comes from a study of T cells after yellow fever vaccination. The study, taken as a whole, reports: Re-detected after boosting: most primary clones, about 96% of CD4 and 80% to 90% of CD8. There was a small share of clonotypes that showed up in both the CD4 and CD8 compartments.

This CDR3 spans 14 amino acids. V was shortened by 7 bases and J by 0 bases, with 10 bases between the two germline ends. The germline V gene has CDR1 DFQATT and CDR2 SNEGSKA (reference sequence). The clonotype was recovered from a man between 18 and 35 years old who received the YFV17D yellow fever vaccine. Sequenced here: PBMCs, sampled on the day of the yellow fever booster vaccination. The chain joins TRBV20-1 to TRBJ1-6, with a tentative D call TRBD1 (6 bases). The CDR3 coding sequence is TGCAGTGGGGACATCAGCTCCTATAATTCACCCCTCCACTTT. It codes for CSGDISSYNSPLHF.